This entry lists 29 T cell receptor beta chains sequenced from one sample in a study of T cell responses to AZD1222 COVID-19 vaccine. Produced via immunoSEQ multiplex PCR; TCRdb's table is partial and in-frame only. The repertoire includes over 130,000 clones, about nine tenths of them detected once, and about 4.8% sits in the top ten. The sequencing used peripheral blood, collected on day 0 of AZD1222 vaccination. The receptors here all came from an adult in good health.

The chain links TRBV19 to TRBJ2-1, with 8 nucleotides matching TRBD1. The CDR3 length is 13 residues. Per the germline V gene, CDR1 is LNHDA and CDR2 is SQIVND (reference sequence). The junction had 0 bases not matched to a gene; V was cut back by 3 bases and J by 5 bases. The CDR3 region is CASSMDRDNEQFF. The CDR3 bases are TGTGCCAGTAGTATGGACAGGGACAATGAGCAGTTCTTC.

This rearrangement joins TRBV19 to TRBJ1-6, with TRBD1 matching 9 bases. J gave up 7 bases and V 4 bases, and 8 bases lay outside the gene matches. Germline CDR1 is LNHDA and CDR2 is SQIVND (reference sequence). CDR3 length equals 16 residues. The CDR3, as DNA: TGTGCCAGTAGTAACCGGGACAGGGAGGGAAATTCACCCCTCCACTTT. Translated: CASSNRDREGNSPLHF.

The chain joins TRBV5-1 to TRBJ1-1; TRBD1 is a possible D gene (6 bases). CDR3 size: 16 residues. CDR1 and CDR2 from the germline V gene are SGHRS and YFSETQ. Trimming removed 0 bases at V and 4 bases at J, with 16 bases between. CDR3 protein: CASSLAQQGSGTEAFF. The DNA of the CDR3 is TGCGCCAGCAGCTTGGCACAACAGGGTTCAGGCACTGAAGCTTTCTTT.

The chain recombines TRBV4-2 with TRBJ1-3; D is possibly TRBD1 (5 bases). The germline CDR1 and CDR2 sequences are LGHNA and YNFKEQ. This CDR3 region has 17 residues. V was pared by 0 bases and J by 5 bases, with 17 bases between. The CDR3 DNA reads as TGTGCCAGCAGCCAAGATTCGGCAGGGTTTAGTCGAAACACCATATATTTT. Translation: CASSQDSAGFSRNTIYF.

In this sample, this clone turned up a few times. The rearrangement joins TRBV2 to TRBJ2-1; D is undetermined. The length of the CDR3 is 12 residues. Trimming shortened V by 7 bases and J by 4 bases, and 8 bases separated the two germline ends. CDR1 SNHLY and CDR2 FYNNEI come from the germline V gene. CDR3 in DNA: TGTGCCAGCACAAAGATTTACAATGAGCAGTTCTTC. Translating gives CASTKIYNEQFF.

This chain links TRBV5-3 with TRBJ1-3, with D perhaps TRBD1 (6 bases). TRBV5-3 is an ORF, with its function uncertain. The CDR3 is 16 amino acids. The V end lost 6 bases, the J end lost 0 bases, and 16 bases lay between the germline ends. Here the CDR3 reads CARNPWRGHSGNTIYF. The CDR3 nucleotides read TGTGCCAGAAACCCCTGGAGGGGACACTCTGGAAACACCATATATTTT.

The chain joins TRBV18 to TRBJ1-5; no clear D. V was pared by 8 bases and J by 0 bases, with 11 bases between. This CDR3 spans 14 amino acids. Germline V gene data show CDR1 as KGHSH and CDR2 as LQKENI. CDR3 in amino acids: CASRGGNSNQPQHF. The CDR3 DNA reads as TGTGCCAGCCGCGGAGGGAATAGCAATCAGCCCCAGCATTTT.

The chain has TRBV6-1 and TRBJ1-2; possibly TRBD1 for D (5 bases). This CDR3 has 14 amino acids. Germline V gives CDR1 MNHNS, CDR2 SASEGT. Trimming cost V 2 bases and J 4 bases, with 11 bases left between them. The CDR3 reads CASSESGTVYGYTF. The CDR3 region has the DNA TGTGCCAGCAGTGAATCAGGGACGGTCTATGGCTACACCTTC.

About this clone itself: Its ends do not fully match the called genes, so a read error is possible. The V and J genes are TRBV18 and TRBJ1-2; D unresolved. The germline V gene has CDR1 KGHSH and CDR2 LQKENI. The CDR3 length is 13 residues. CDR3 bases: TGTGCCAGCTCACCAACGGTATACTACGGCTACACCTTC. This sequence encodes CASSPTVYYGYTF.

The chain combines TRBV28 with TRBJ1-1, with 7 bases lining up with TRBD1. V shed 5 bases and J 4 bases; nucleotides not matched to a gene: 7. The germline V gene has CDR1 MDHEN and CDR2 SYDVKM. The length of the CDR3 is 14 residues. The CDR3 loop reads CASSLQGSGTEAFF. The CDR3, as DNA: TGTGCCAGCAGTCTACAGGGGTCTGGCACTGAAGCTTTCTTT. The full variable domain, rest sourced from reference TRBV28 and TRBJ1-1, is DVKVTQSSRYLVKRTGEKVFLECVQDMDHENMFWYRQDPGLGLRLIYFSYDVKMKEKGDIPEGYSVSREKKERFSLILESASTNQTSMYLCASSLQGSGTEAFFGQGTRLTVV.

The J gene is TRBJ1-1, the V gene TRBV4-2, with TRBD1 as a possible D gene (5 bases). Germline CDR1 LGHNA, CDR2 YNFKEQ. The CDR3 contains 14 residues. Between the trimmed V and J ends, which lost 3 bases and 4 bases, there was a span of 12 bases. The CDR3 DNA is TGTGCCAGCAGCCAGTTCAGTGGGGGCACTGAAGCTTTCTTT. Encoded protein: CASSQFSGGTEAFF.

This clone was detected a few times. This chain joins TRBV10-3 and TRBJ2-7; 8 bases align to TRBD2. The CDR3 consists of 11 residues. With V trimmed by 10 bases and J by 7 bases, 6 bases remained unmatched. Germline CDR1 ENHRY, CDR2 SYGVKD. The CDR3 sequence is CATGPGGEQYF. The CDR3 DNA is TGTGCCACCGGCCCGGGGGGGGAGCAGTACTTC.

The J gene is TRBJ1-4, the V gene TRBV4-1; 8 bases agree with TRBD1. The V gene's germline CDR1 is MGHRA and CDR2 YSYEKL. V lost 4 bases and J lost 7; bases outside the gene matches: 8. This CDR3 is 15 amino acids long. Here the CDR3 reads CASSPSDREGEKLFF. The DNA of the CDR3 is TGCGCCAGCAGCCCCTCGGACAGGGAAGGTGAAAAACTGTTTTTT.

The chain joins TRBV18 to TRBJ2-3; either TRBD1 or TRBD2 may fit D (5 bases each). Trimming cost V 5 bases and J 1 base, with 13 bases left between them. In germline, CDR1 is KGHSH, CDR2 LQKENI. CDR3 length: 15 amino acids. DNA of the CDR3: TGTGCCAGCTCAGTGAAGGGGCGGGGCACAGATACGCAGTATTTT. Translation gives CASSVKGRGTDTQYF.

This clone has a single count. One junction end does not reproduce the germline sequence, and a read error may be involved. V and J are TRBV18 and TRBJ2-1; unclear D gene. The CDR3 totals 16 residues. CDR1 is KGHSH, CDR2 LQKENI, per germline. The DNA for the CDR3 is TGTGCCAGCTCAGCACCATCGACCAGTATCTACAATGAGCAGTTCTTC. Translation: CASSAPSTSIYNEQFF.

This chain links TRBV7-9 with TRBJ1-2; maybe TRBD1 (6 bases). CDR3 length equals 17 residues. CDR1 SEHNR and CDR2 FQNEAQ come from the germline V gene (reference sequence). V dropped 4 bases and J dropped 1 base, with 19 bases sitting between them. The DNA of the CDR3 is TGTGCCAGCAGCTCGCTTGACAGGCCGAAAGATAACTATGGCTACACCTTC. Its protein product is CASSSLDRPKDNYGYTF. The full variable domain, its missing parts supplied by reference TRBV7-9 and TRBJ1-2, is DTGVSQNPRHKITKRGQNVTFRCDPISEHNRLYWYRQTLGQGPEFLTYFQNEAQLEKSRLLSDRFSAERPKGSFSTLEIQRTEQGDSAMYLCASSSLDRPKDNYGYTFGSGTRLTVV.

The chain is built from TRBV7-9 and TRBJ1-5; 10 bases are a match to TRBD1. Germline lookup yields CDR1 SEHNR and CDR2 FQNEAQ (reference sequence). This CDR3 has 15 amino acids. Trimming at V came to 5 bases and at J to 6 bases, leaving 7 bases not matched to a gene. CDR3 region: CASSQGGTGVQPQHF. CDR3 sequence (DNA): TGTGCCAGCAGCCAAGGGGGGACAGGGGTTCAGCCCCAGCATTTT.

The V gene is TRBV6-5, the J gene TRBJ1-3; D is perhaps TRBD1 (6 bases). Trimming took 5 bases from V and 0 from J, leaving 11 bases between them. There are 15 residues in the CDR3. Germline V lookup: CDR1 MNHEY, CDR2 SVGAGI. The CDR3: CASSPTGSSGNTIYF. DNA for the CDR3: TGTGCCAGCAGTCCTACAGGGAGCTCTGGAAACACCATATATTTT.

The V call is TRBV3-1 (or the pseudogene TRBV3-2), the J call TRBJ1-1; possibly TRBD1 for D (5 bases). Trimming pared 7 bases from V and 3 bases from J, leaving 9 bases between. This CDR3 is built from 12 residues. The germline V gene has CDR1 LGHDT and CDR2 YNNKEL (reference sequence). The DNA of the CDR3 is TGTGCCAGCACGGGGGGATACACTGAAGCTTTCTTT. Amino acids: CASTGGYTEAFF.

The rearrangement uses TRBV6-1 and TRBJ2-2; a weak D match, TRBD2 (6 bases). Germline V gives CDR1 MNHNS, CDR2 SASEGT. The CDR3 extends over 20 amino acids. V was cut by 2 bases and J by 6 bases, with 28 bases left in between. The CDR3 coding sequence is TGTGCCAGCAGTGAAAGAGAAGGGGTGAAAAGGAGGGTAAGACCCGGGGAGCTGTTTTTT. It translates to CASSEREGVKRRVRPGELFF.

The chain combines TRBV18 with TRBJ2-1, with D perhaps TRBD1 (6 bases). Germline CDR1 is KGHSH and CDR2 is LQKENI. The CDR3 extends over 17 amino acids. The V end lost 3 bases, the J end lost 9 bases, and 24 bases lay between the germline ends. CDR3 DNA: TGTGCCAGCTCACCCCCCTCGTGGTCGACAGGCGTAGGTGAGCAGTTCTTC. It translates to CASSPPSWSTGVGEQFF.

This chain connects TRBV9 to TRBJ2-7, with 9 bases lining up with TRBD2. This CDR3 spans 15 amino acids. The germline CDR1 and CDR2 sequences are SGDLS and YYNGEE. V lost 0 bases to trimming and J lost 3 bases; unmatched junction nucleotides: 4. This CDR3 reads CASSVEVAGVYEQYF. CDR3 coding DNA: TGTGCCAGCAGCGTAGAAGTAGCGGGAGTCTACGAGCAGTACTTC.

In DNA form, the CDR3 reads TGTGCCAGCAGACGAAGCGGGGGGAACACCGGGGAGCTGTTTTTT. This sequence encodes CASRRSGGNTGELFF. V and J are TRBV5-4 and TRBJ2-2; 8 positions agree with TRBD2. Germline loops: CDR1 SGHNT, CDR2 YYREEE (reference sequence). CDR3 size: 15 residues. V lost 5 bases, J lost 1 base, and 4 bases stayed unmatched.

This chain uses TRBV28 with TRBJ2-1, with D perhaps matching TRBD2 (6 bases). V lost 5 bases and J 6 bases, leaving 14 bases between the germline ends. This CDR3 region has 14 residues. Germline assignment: CDR1 MDHEN and CDR2 SYDVKM. CDR3 nucleotides: TGTGCCAGCAGTCCCCGGGACTTGCTCAATGAGCAGTTCTTC. It specifies CASSPRDLLNEQFF.

The chain recombines TRBV12-3 or TRBV12-4 with TRBJ1-1; a possible D gene is TRBD1 (6 bases). The V and J ends lost 7 bases and 6 bases respectively, with 12 bases between them. CDR3 size: 12 residues. In DNA, the CDR3 is TGTGCCAGCACGAAGGGGGTTTCTGAAGCTTTCTTT. Amino acid sequence: CASTKGVSEAFF.

The chain is built from TRBV7-8 and TRBJ2-7; TRBD1 matches at 8 bases. The CDR3 spans 15 residues. With 5 bases clipped from V and 3 bases from J, the junction kept 9 bases outside the gene matches. Germline V gene sequence: CDR1 SGHVS, CDR2 FQNEAQ. As DNA, the CDR3 is TGTGCCAGCAGCGCCGACAGGGGTGGACTCTACGAGCAGTACTTC. It is translated as CASSADRGGLYEQYF.

V usage is TRBV28 and J usage is TRBJ1-1; D call uncertain. The ends were cut back, 5 bases at V and 7 bases at J, with 11 bases in the middle. The CDR3 runs 12 residues. Looked up from germline, CDR1 is MDHEN and CDR2 is SYDVKM. CDR3 sequence: CASSEERIEAFF. As DNA, the CDR3 is TGTGCCAGCAGTGAGGAGCGGATTGAAGCTTTCTTT.

The rearrangement joins TRBV6-5 to TRBJ2-7; 9 nucleotides agree with TRBD1. Germline CDR1 is MNHEY and CDR2 is SVGAGI. The CDR3 totals 16 residues. With 4 bases clipped from V and 5 bases from J, the junction kept 12 bases outside the gene matches. CDR3 in amino acids: CASSLNPGQGSNEQYF. For the CDR3, the DNA is TGTGCCAGCAGTTTGAACCCAGGACAGGGGTCCAACGAGCAGTACTTC.

This clone has just a few counts. The chain joins TRBV10-3 to TRBJ2-1; D is possibly TRBD2 (5 bases). Trimming left V 4 bases short and J 0 bases short, with 16 bases between. CDR3 size: 17 residues. Germline-derived CDR1 and CDR2 are ENHRY and SYGVKD. CDR3 coding DNA: TGTGCCATCAGTGCCGGTGGACTGGACTCCTCCTACAATGAGCAGTTCTTC. Translation gives CAISAGGLDSSYNEQFF.